This T cell receptor beta chain was captured by sequencing in a study of blood T cell repertoires in COVID-19. For the study at large: COVID-19 samples, acute and convalescent, were from the United States, Italy and Spain. The cDNA or gDNA used as material had been derived from T cells, B-cell-depleted T cells, or PBMCs.

CDR3 length equals 13 residues. The germline V gene encodes CDR1 SGHVS and CDR2 FQNEAQ. The V end lost 5 bases, the J end lost 7 bases, and 14 bases lay between the germline ends. Source study methods: Researchers report that nucleated cell counts were estimated from reference gene primer amplification. Some clones are missing from TCRdb's copy, which holds only in-frame ones; the method was immunoSEQ multiplex PCR. Clonal size and the V and J genes are those of that table, whereas D and trimming came from the DNA. There are 500,000 to 600,000 clones in the sample; 70% to 90% occur only once, and around 8% lies in the top ten.

This TCR came from a woman aged 50 to 65 with COVID-19, enrolled during active disease. Material for sequencing was peripheral blood. The genes are TRBV7-8 and TRBJ1-2; D unresolved. DNA for the CDR3: TGTGCCAGCAGCCCCGCCGGGGTAGGTGGCTACACCTTC. It translates to CASSPAGVGGYTF.